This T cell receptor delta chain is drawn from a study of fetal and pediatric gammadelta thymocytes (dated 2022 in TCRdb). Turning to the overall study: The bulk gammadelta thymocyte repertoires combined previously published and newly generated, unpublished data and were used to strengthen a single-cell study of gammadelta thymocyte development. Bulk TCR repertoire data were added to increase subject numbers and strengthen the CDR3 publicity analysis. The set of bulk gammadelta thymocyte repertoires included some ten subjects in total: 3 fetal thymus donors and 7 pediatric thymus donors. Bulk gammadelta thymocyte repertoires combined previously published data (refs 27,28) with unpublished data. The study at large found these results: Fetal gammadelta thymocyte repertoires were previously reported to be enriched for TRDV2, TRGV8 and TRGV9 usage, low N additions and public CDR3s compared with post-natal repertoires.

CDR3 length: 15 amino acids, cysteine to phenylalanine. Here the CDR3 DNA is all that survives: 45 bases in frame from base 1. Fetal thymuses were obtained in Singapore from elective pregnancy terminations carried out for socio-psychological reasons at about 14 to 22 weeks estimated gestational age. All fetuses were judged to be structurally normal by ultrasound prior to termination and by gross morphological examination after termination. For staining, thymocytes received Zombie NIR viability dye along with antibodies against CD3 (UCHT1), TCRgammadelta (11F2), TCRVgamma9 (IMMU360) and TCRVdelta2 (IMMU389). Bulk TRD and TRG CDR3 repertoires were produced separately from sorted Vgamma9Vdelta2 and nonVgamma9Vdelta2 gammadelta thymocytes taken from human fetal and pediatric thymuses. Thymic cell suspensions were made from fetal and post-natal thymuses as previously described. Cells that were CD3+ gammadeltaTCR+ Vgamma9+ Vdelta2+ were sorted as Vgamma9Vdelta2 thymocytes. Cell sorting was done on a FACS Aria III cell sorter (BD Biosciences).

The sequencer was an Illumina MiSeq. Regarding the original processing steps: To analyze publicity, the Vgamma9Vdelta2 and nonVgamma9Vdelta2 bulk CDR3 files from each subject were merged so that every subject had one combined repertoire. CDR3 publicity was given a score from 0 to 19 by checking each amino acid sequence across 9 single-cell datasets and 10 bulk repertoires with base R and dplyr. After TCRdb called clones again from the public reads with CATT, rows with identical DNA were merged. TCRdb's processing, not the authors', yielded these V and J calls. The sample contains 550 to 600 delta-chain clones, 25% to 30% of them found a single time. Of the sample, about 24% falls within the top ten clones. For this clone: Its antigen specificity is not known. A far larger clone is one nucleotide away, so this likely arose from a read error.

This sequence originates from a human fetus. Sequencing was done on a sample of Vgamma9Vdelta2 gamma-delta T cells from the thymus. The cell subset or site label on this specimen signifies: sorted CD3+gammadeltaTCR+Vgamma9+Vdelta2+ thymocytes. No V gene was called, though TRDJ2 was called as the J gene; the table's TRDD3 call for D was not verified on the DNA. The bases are TGTGCCTGTGACCCCGTACTGGGGGATACAGCACAACTCTTCTTT. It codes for CACDPVLGDTAQLFF.